This TCR beta chain comes out of a study of PD-1 blockade in mismatch repair-deficient tumors. About the research overall: Patients had more than ten mismatch repair-deficient cancer types, all previously treated and progressing. Regarding the study as a whole: After pembrolizumab, tumor-resident clones rose rapidly, then generally contracted before radiologic responses.

PCR or immunohistochemistry showed mismatch repair deficiency in every enrolled patient. For this clone: Its specificity is not known.

Only in-frame clones appear in the TCRdb table, and some are missing; sequencing was by immunoSEQ multiplex PCR. This repertoire shows about 22,000 clones, 70% to 90% found once; its top ten account for about a sixth. The CDR3 contains 13 residues. V was clipped by 6 bases and J by 11 bases, with 17 bases between them. Germline V lookup: CDR1 SEHNR, CDR2 FQNEAQ (reference sequence). Sequenced here: peripheral blood, sampled 2 weeks after starting pembrolizumab. The V and J genes are TRBV7-9 and TRBJ2-1, with D unclear. The TCR comes from an adult with mismatch repair-deficient cancer. Here the CDR3 reads CASSPSKGTKQFF. Here the CDR3 DNA reads TGTGCCAGCAGTCCCTCCAAAGGTACAAAGCAGTTCTTC.